This TCR beta chain was sequenced for a study of cytomegalovirus exposure and HLA in healthy donors. In the study overall: Prior work identified 95 million to 120 million unique TCR beta sequences in around 170 million T cells. General study points: Reports state that TCR beta sequences accurately predicted most subjects' HLA-A and HLA-B alleles. Across HLA loci, a later analysis found differing TCR association rates, with DRB1 most and HLA-C fewest. Immune exposure information available was restricted to CMV serostatus.

Researchers ran the PCR with 60 Vbeta and 13 Jbeta primers. Some clones are missing from TCRdb's copy, which holds only in-frame ones; the method was immunoSEQ multiplex PCR. The sample comprises around 85,000 clones, around 80% of which are singletons, and approximately 1.1% rests with the top ten. The CDR3 contains 13 residues. Germline assignment: CDR1 MNHNS and CDR2 SASEGT. The V gene lost 6 bases and the J gene lost 1 base, with 9 bases spanning the gap. As to this clone: Its matching antigen is unknown.

The chain combines TRBV6-1 with TRBJ1-1; D ambiguous. Sequenced: PBMCs. This clonotype was sampled from a male donor in good health and CMV-seronegative. This CDR3 is CASRIGENTEAFF. The CDR3 DNA reads TGTGCCAGCAGGATCGGGGAGAACACTGAAGCTTTCTTT.